A single sample gave rise to the 23 T cell receptor beta chains below, sequenced in a study of T cell changes during pregnancy in multiple sclerosis. Clones were read by immunoSEQ multiplex PCR, and TCRdb kept only the in-frame ones, dropping some. The table includes roughly 48,000 clones, over 80% detected once. The starting material was CD4+ T cells from peripheral blood mononuclear cells, obtained in the third trimester of pregnancy. The origin of the receptors is a female donor with multiple sclerosis, enrolled in a pregnancy study.

This clone was picked up one time. The V call is TRBV19, the J call TRBJ1-5; D is unresolved. The CDR3 covers 13 residues. Germline values: CDR1 LNHDA, CDR2 SQIVND (reference sequence). V was pared by 7 bases and J by 7 bases, with 14 bases between. CDR3 coding DNA: TGTGCCAGTACTGACCGGGGTACCCAGCCCCAGCATTTT. This sequence encodes CASTDRGTQPQHF.

This clone is a singleton in its sample. The chain joins TRBV7-9 to TRBJ1-1; D unclear. The length of the CDR3 is 13 residues. Germline values: CDR1 SEHNR, CDR2 FQNEAQ (reference sequence). V was cut by 1 base and J by 6 bases, with 9 bases left in between. The CDR3 DNA reads as TGTGCCAGCAGCTTAGTAATGTCAGCTGAAGCTTTCTTT. This sequence encodes CASSLVMSAEAFF.

This clone was observed once. This rearrangement joins TRBV5-6 to TRBJ2-7; D remains unclear. The CDR3 covers 11 residues. CDR1 and CDR2 (germline): SGHDT, YYEEEE. V shed 0 bases and J shed 10 bases, with 8 bases lying between them. CDR3 sequence (DNA): TGTGCCAGCAGCTTGGGAAGCGCTCAGTACTTC. Protein product: CASSLGSAQYF.

The chain has TRBV6-5 and TRBJ2-3, with D unresolved. The V gene lost 7 bases and the J gene lost 5 bases, with 7 bases spanning the gap. Germline CDR1 reads MNHEY; CDR2 reads SVGAGI. The CDR3 has 11 residues. The CDR3 nucleotides are TGTGCCAGCACCCGAGGAGATACGCAGTATTTT. Encoded protein: CASTRGDTQYF.

The chain combines TRBV19 with TRBJ2-2, with D perhaps TRBD2 (6 bases). Deletions cut 6 bases from V and 1 base from J, with 12 bases between. The CDR3 is 15 residues long. The germline V gene encodes CDR1 LNHDA and CDR2 SQIVND (reference sequence). The CDR3 DNA reads TGTGCCAGTAGCCAAAGGCGGGGGAACACCGGGGAGCTGTTTTTT. Its translation: CASSQRRGNTGELFF.

The chain combines TRBV9 with TRBJ2-3; 11 positions match TRBD1. The germline V gene has CDR1 SGDLS and CDR2 YYNGEE. The CDR3 is 15 amino acids. Trimming took 0 bases from V and 3 from J; bases not matched to a gene: 0. This chain's CDR3 is CASSVGDRGTDTQYF. The CDR3, as DNA: TGTGCCAGCAGCGTAGGGGACAGGGGGACAGATACGCAGTATTTT.

The chain joins TRBV6-1 to TRBJ2-1, with D possibly being TRBD2 (6 bases). CDR1 and CDR2 (germline): MNHNS, SASEGT. The CDR3 covers 17 residues. V was cut by 0 bases and J by 6 bases, with 18 bases left in between. This CDR3 is CASSEASRRERFNEQFF. CDR3 coding DNA: TGTGCCAGCAGTGAAGCCTCACGGCGGGAAAGGTTCAATGAGCAGTTCTTC.

The rearrangement joins TRBV5-1 to TRBJ2-5, with D unclear. Trimming shortened V by 0 bases and J by 4 bases, and 4 bases separated the two germline ends. The germline V gene encodes CDR1 SGHRS and CDR2 YFSETQ. CDR3 length: 12 amino acids. The CDR3 loop is CASSLAGETQYF. The CDR3 DNA reads TGCGCCAGCAGCTTGGCGGGAGAGACCCAGTACTTC.

This chain joins TRBV5-5 and TRBJ1-2; no clear D. V shed 1 base and J shed 4 bases, with 14 bases lying between them. The CDR3 runs to 15 residues. In germline, CDR1 is SGHKS, CDR2 YYEKEE (reference sequence). The CDR3 DNA reads as TGTGCCAGCAGCTTGTTCCTAAGCGCTCTCTATGGCTACACCTTC. Encoded protein: CASSLFLSALYGYTF.

This clone counts as medium-sized. The rearrangement links TRBV7-3 to TRBJ1-1; 8 positions match TRBD1. Germline lookup yields CDR1 SGHTA and CDR2 FQGTGA. Unmatched junction bases numbered 4, after V lost 6 bases and J lost 4 bases. The CDR3 consists of 13 residues. The CDR3 protein is CASSADRVTEAFF. Here the CDR3 DNA reads TGTGCCAGCAGTGCGGACAGGGTCACTGAAGCTTTCTTT.

The chain joins TRBV19 to TRBJ2-6; D possibly corresponds to TRBD2 (5 bases). Germline CDR1 and CDR2: LNHDA and SQIVND (reference sequence). Trimming cost V 3 bases and J 1 base, with 10 bases left between them. The CDR3 is made up of 16 amino acids. CDR3 DNA sequence: TGTGCCAGTAGTATCAATCGGGGATCTGGGGCCAACGTCCTGACTTTC. Protein: CASSINRGSGANVLTF.

This clone was seen only once. The chain combines TRBV5-1 with TRBJ1-1; 7 bases map to TRBD1. The CDR3 covers 13 residues. J was trimmed by 4 bases and V by 2 bases; bases with no gene match: 2. The germline V gene encodes CDR1 SGHRS and CDR2 YFSETQ. CDR3 residues: CASSFTGVTEAFF. CDR3 in DNA: TGCGCCAGCAGCTTTACAGGGGTCACTGAAGCTTTCTTT.

The chain carries TRBV5-1 and TRBJ1-1; D might be TRBD1 (5 bases). Germline CDR1 and CDR2: SGHRS and YFSETQ. Deletions cut 0 bases from V and 7 bases from J, with 13 bases between. The CDR3 contains 14 residues. CDR3 residues: CASSLEGSPDEAFF. The CDR3 coding sequence is TGCGCCAGCAGCTTGGAGGGGTCCCCGGATGAAGCTTTCTTT.

The chain has TRBV5-6 and TRBJ1-5; no clear D gene. Trimming left V 2 bases short and J 2 bases short, with 8 bases between. CDR1 is SGHDT and CDR2 is YYEEEE in the germline V gene. This CDR3 has 14 amino acids. The CDR3 nucleotides read TGTGCCAGCAGCTTCGGTTTCGGCAATCAGCCCCAGCATTTT. Encoded protein: CASSFGFGNQPQHF.

This chain joins TRBV5-1 and TRBJ1-1, with 8 bases matching TRBD1. V shed 4 bases and J 1 base; nucleotides not matched to a gene: 6. Germline V gene lookup returns CDR1 SGHRS and CDR2 YFSETQ. The CDR3 totals 15 residues. DNA of the CDR3: TGCGCCAGCAGCCGGGAGACAGGGGCGAACACTGAAGCTTTCTTT. Amino acids: CASSRETGANTEAFF.

The chain uses TRBV5-1 and TRBJ2-7; TRBD1 matches 7 bases. The V segment lost 3 bases and the J segment 3 bases; nucleotides outside the gene matches: 3. The CDR3 loop spans 13 amino acids. Germline CDR1 SGHRS, CDR2 YFSETQ. The CDR3 spells CASSSRTGYEQYF. The CDR3 bases are TGCGCCAGCAGCTCCCGGACAGGCTACGAGCAGTACTTC.

CDR3 coding DNA: TGTGCCAGCAGGGACAGCGTGGAAGGCGAGCAGTACTTC. Translation gives CASRDSVEGEQYF. V usage is TRBV28 and J usage is TRBJ2-7; D may be TRBD1 (6 bases). This CDR3 is built from 13 residues. Trimming took 6 bases from V and 6 from J, leaving 15 bases between them. Looked up from germline, CDR1 is MDHEN and CDR2 is SYDVKM.

This clone has only one observation. CDR3 coding DNA: TGTGCCAGCTGGAGGGCGACAGCACTGTACAATGAGCAGTTCTTC. Translated, it gives CASWRATALYNEQFF. This chain uses TRBV6-1 with TRBJ2-1, with D possibly being TRBD2 (6 bases). The length of the CDR3 is 15 residues. V was cut by 8 bases and J by 4 bases, with 18 bases left in between. From germline, CDR1 is MNHNS and CDR2 SASEGT.

The chain uses TRBV5-1 and TRBJ2-5, with 12 positions matching TRBD2. The CDR3 is 18 amino acids. After removal of 4 bases from V and 2 bases from J, the junction contained 12 bases not matched to a gene. Germline values: CDR1 SGHRS, CDR2 YFSETQ. In DNA form, the CDR3 reads TGCGCCAGCAGCAGCCAACTACGGACTAGCGGGATTCAAGAGACCCAGTACTTC. It encodes CASSSQLRTSGIQETQYF.

This clone was observed a single time. This chain connects TRBV7-2 to TRBJ2-1; TRBD2 matches 14 bases. Trimming took 5 bases from V and 10 from J; bases not matched to a gene: 13. The CDR3 is made up of 17 amino acids. Germline V lookup: CDR1 SGHTA, CDR2 FQGNSA. For the CDR3, the DNA is TGTGCCAGCAGCCCTTGGACTAGCGGGGGGCTCAAGGGAGAGCAGTTCTTC. It specifies CASSPWTSGGLKGEQFF.

The V and J genes are TRBV18 and TRBJ2-1; possible D gene TRBD1, 5 bases. Trimming left V 6 bases short and J 0 bases short, with 15 bases between. Per the germline V gene, CDR1 is KGHSH and CDR2 is LQKENI. The CDR3 has 16 amino acids. The CDR3 protein is CASSLDTLSSYNEQFF. The DNA for the CDR3 is TGTGCCAGCTCCCTGGACACCCTCTCCTCCTACAATGAGCAGTTCTTC.

V gene TRBV21-1 combines with J gene TRBJ2-5; TRBD2, the table's D call, was not compared with the DNA. TRBV21-1 is a pseudogene locus. The CDR3 loop spans 18 amino acids. DNA of the CDR3: TGTGCCAGCAGCAAAGAAGAGGCTCTAGCGGGGGGGCAAGAGACCCAGTACTTC. Residues: CASSKEEALAGGQETQYF.

The chain carries TRBV11-2 and TRBJ1-2; D may be TRBD1 (6 bases). Germline CDR1 reads SGHAT; CDR2 reads FQNNGV. Trimming took 5 bases from V and 0 from J, leaving 10 bases between them. This CDR3 contains 14 residues. The CDR3 nucleotides are TGTGCCAGCAGCACTTGGACAGCTAACTATGGCTACACCTTC. Translation: CASSTWTANYGYTF. Based on the CDR3 plus reference TRBV11-2 and TRBJ1-2, the full variable domain is EAGVAQSPRYKIIEKRQSVAFWCNPISGHATLYWYQQILGQGPKLLIQFQNNGVVDDSQLPKDRFSAERLKGVDSTLKIQPAKLEDSAVYLCASSTWTANYGYTFGSGTRLTVV.